This entry describes one T cell receptor beta chain. The data were taken from a study of blood T cell repertoires in COVID-19. Donors of Cohort 3 who recovered were those that had two negative PCRs, clearance, or symptom resolution. Here immunoSEQ multiplex PCR was the method, and the copy in TCRdb shows in-frame clones only, minus some. Of under 350,000 clones in the sample, roughly 89% were seen once. Material: PBMCs or T cells enriched from blood (not recorded which). The sequence was collected from a woman aged 55-70 years who had recovered from COVID-19.

CDR3 sequence reads: CASSLDGTASNQPQHF. Written as DNA, the CDR3 is TGTGCCAGCAGTCTCGACGGGACAGCGAGCAATCAGCCCCAGCATTTT. The V call is TRBV2, the J call TRBJ1-5; 7 nucleotides line up with TRBD1. The germline V gene has CDR1 SNHLY and CDR2 FYNNEI. V lost 5 bases and J lost 1; bases outside the gene matches: 8. The CDR3 is 16 amino acids.